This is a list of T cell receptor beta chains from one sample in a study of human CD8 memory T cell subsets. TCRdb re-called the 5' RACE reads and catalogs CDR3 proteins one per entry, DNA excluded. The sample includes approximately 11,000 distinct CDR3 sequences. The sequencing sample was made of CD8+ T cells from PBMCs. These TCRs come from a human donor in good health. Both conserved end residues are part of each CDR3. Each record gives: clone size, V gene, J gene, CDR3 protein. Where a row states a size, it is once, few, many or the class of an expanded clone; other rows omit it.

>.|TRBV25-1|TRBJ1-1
CASSQTTEAFF
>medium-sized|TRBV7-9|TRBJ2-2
CASSLDRGPVTGELFF
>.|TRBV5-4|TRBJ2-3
CASSFSGGDTQYF
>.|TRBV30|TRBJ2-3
CAWSYRAGTDTQYF
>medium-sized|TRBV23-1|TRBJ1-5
CASSPRRGGNQPQHF
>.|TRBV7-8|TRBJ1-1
CASSLVGYTEAFF
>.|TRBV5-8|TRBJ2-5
CASSLAGTSGETQYF
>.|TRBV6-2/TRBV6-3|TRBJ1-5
CASSYLRPTSNQPQHF
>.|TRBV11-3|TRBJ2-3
CASSGEGLAGGPNTDTQYF
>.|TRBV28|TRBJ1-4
CASSFLGQDEKLFF
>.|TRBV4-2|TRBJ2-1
CASSQDPPGMGYNEQFF
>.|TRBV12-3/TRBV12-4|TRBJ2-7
CASSFEAGGTEQYF
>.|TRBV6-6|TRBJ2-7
CASSYPGQGFDEQYF
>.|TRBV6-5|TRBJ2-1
CATGQGNEQFF
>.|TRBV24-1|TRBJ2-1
CATSAPHNEQFF
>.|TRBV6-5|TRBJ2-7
CASSLLGTNSYEQYF
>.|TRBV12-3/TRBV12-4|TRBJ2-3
CASSHIGSTDTQYF
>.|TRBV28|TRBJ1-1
CASSSGTGLAEAFF
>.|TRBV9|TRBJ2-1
CASSARDSGDSYNEQFF
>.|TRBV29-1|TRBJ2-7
CSAGTGDYEQYF
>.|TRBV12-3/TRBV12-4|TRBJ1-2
CASSRQGPSNYGYTF
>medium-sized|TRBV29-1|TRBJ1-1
CSVVGGTANTEAFF
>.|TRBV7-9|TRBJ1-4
CASSLASEKLFF
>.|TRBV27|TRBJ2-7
CASSRDGRHPEEYF
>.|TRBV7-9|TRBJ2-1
CASSSSNEQFF
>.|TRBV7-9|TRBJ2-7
CASSLAGFYEQYF
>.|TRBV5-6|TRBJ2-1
CASSLVAREDEQFF
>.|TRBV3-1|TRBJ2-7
CASSQEKEATGVSYEQYF
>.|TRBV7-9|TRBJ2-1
CASSLGREQFF
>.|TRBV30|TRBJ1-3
CAWKKSGNTIYF
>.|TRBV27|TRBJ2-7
CASSLRGGPSEQYF
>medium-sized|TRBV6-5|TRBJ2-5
CASRAQQVPQETQYF
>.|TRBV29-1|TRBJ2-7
CSARGGTPHSYEQYF
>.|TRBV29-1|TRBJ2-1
CSIGTSGDNEQFF
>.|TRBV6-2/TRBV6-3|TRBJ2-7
CASSWVLRGEQYF
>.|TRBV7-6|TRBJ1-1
CASSARQGSEAFF
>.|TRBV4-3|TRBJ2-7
CASSQDLTSRTMKQYF
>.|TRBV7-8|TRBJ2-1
CASSFGTAGNEQFF
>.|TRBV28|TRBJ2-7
CASSLLRYEQYF
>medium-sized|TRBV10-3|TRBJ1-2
CATHREANYGYTF
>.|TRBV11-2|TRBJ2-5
CASSPLAETQYF
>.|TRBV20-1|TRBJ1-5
CSATNQGSGNQPQHF
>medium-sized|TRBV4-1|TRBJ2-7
CASSQDQGGYVYEQYF